This T cell receptor beta chain was profiled in a study of neoadjuvant nivolumab and ipilimumab in lung cancer. General study findings and limits: Pretherapy blood TCR richness correlated positively with resected tumor richness. From pretherapy to surgery, tumor richness and clonality rose with dual therapy.

This clone was seen a few times. Its antigen is unknown. Sequencing used immunoSEQ multiplex PCR; TCRdb keeps in-frame clones, though not all of them. The sample carries some 26,000 clones, around four fifths recorded once. This TCR was sampled from an adult with non-small cell lung cancer. The sample consisted of tumor tissue, taken after neoadjuvant nivolumab, alone or with ipilimumab, at or shortly before surgery.

The CDR3 spells CASSRTSASISGYEQYF. The CDR3 region has the DNA TGCGCCAGCAGCCGGACTAGCGCCTCAATCTCGGGATACGAGCAGTACTTC. The V call is TRBV5-1, the J call TRBJ2-7; 9 positions agree with TRBD2. Germline lookup yields CDR1 SGHRS and CDR2 YFSETQ. Trimming cost V 4 bases and J 4 bases; bases outside gene matches: 15. This CDR3 has 17 amino acids.